Given below is one TCR beta chain in context. The CDR3 is made up of 13 amino acids. Per germline, CDR1 SGHRS and CDR2 YFSETQ. V was shortened by 2 bases and J by 5 bases, with 10 bases between the two germline ends. Source study methods: Amplification of reference gene primers provided the estimated nucleated cell counts. Here immunoSEQ multiplex PCR was the method, and the copy in TCRdb shows in-frame clones only, minus some. V and J calls and clone size come straight from that table; D and trimming were deduced from the DNA. The sample has roughly 300,000 clones, 75% to 90% seen once; the top ten hold approximately 1.4%. The sample is drawn from a study of blood T cell repertoires in COVID-19. About the research overall: Acute-phase and convalescent COVID-19 samples originated in the United States, Italy and Spain. The analysed material was cDNA or gDNA that came from T cells, B-cell-depleted T cells, or PBMCs.

V gene TRBV5-1 combines with J gene TRBJ2-5, with TRBD1 as a possible D gene (5 bases). Sequencing input: peripheral blood. The receptor's source is a woman between 40 and 55 years old who had recovered from COVID-19. DNA of the CDR3: TGCGCCAGCAGCTTATCAGGGTTGGAGACCCAGTACTTC. Protein: CASSLSGLETQYF.